This T cell receptor beta chain was recorded in a study of blood T cell repertoires in COVID-19 (dated by TCRdb to the early 2020s). Study-level background: Samples covering the acute and convalescent phases of COVID-19 were provided by collaborators in the United States, Italy and Spain. The material from the prospective study consisted of cDNA or gDNA derived from T cells, B-cell-depleted T cells, or PBMCs. Subjects who had been exposed to COVID-19, were actively infected with it, or had recovered from it provided the deeply sampled blood TCRbeta repertoires that made up the dataset. The repertoires were released in a freely available public database intended as a resource for research on the immune response to SARS-CoV-2. Samples were obtained from the ongoing ImmuneRACE study (first 160 participants) and from 950 to 1,500 subjects provided by 6 global collaborators. Sample metadata almost always included a de-identified subject ID, COVID-19 status, age in years and sex. Where HLA class I and class II types were available, the types were taken from metadata supplied by the sample provider, not from assay-based typing.

The cysteine opens and the phenylalanine closes a CDR3 of 16 amino acids. Of all the DNA, just the CDR3 is kept, 48 bases in frame from base 1. V is shortened by 2 bases, J by 2 bases, and the region joining them spans 13 bases. CDR1 and CDR2 are read off the germline V gene (reference sequence) as PRHDT and FYEKMQ. In the prospective study, participants were roughly 18 to 89 years old, resided in 24 geographic areas of the United States, and were enrolled through a virtual design. In the prospective study, cohorts were assigned on the basis of participant-reported clinical history obtained from a screening survey and a study questionnaire. In the prospective study, whole blood, serum and a nasopharyngeal or oropharyngeal swab were collected from each participant by mobile phlebotomists. Additional blood draws and questionnaires over an approximately two-month period could optionally be provided by prospective study participants. Before DNA extraction, prospective study blood samples were shipped either frozen or at room temperature.

A note on this clone: Its recognized antigen is unknown. It has no much larger one-base neighbor in the sample; base qualities were not kept.

TCRbeta CDR3 regions were amplified from genomic DNA using the immunoSEQ Assay, a bias-controlled multiplex PCR. The study's processing was this. The number of nucleated cells in each sample was estimated from the amplification of reference gene primers within the assay. To quantify the absolute abundance of each unique TCRbeta CDR3 rearrangement, sequence reads were collapsed and filtered. For each sample, productive Simpson clonality was calculated as the square root of Simpson's diversity index over productive rearrangements. Held by TCRdb, this immuneACCESS table contains in-frame sequences only and omits some clones. Under half of the omission traces to an unresolved V gene where checked; the cause of the rest is unknown. V, J and clone size are taken as reported in that table, and D and trimming were inferred from the DNA itself. Within this sample are 470,000 or so clones, with roughly 85% of them counted one time only. The top ten constitute roughly 2% of the sample.

Paper-wide results and their limitations: The quantity of clinical and demographic metadata differed by source and by participant and was supplied without curation.

The sequence links TRBV13 to TRBJ1-3, with the D gene too uncertain to name. The sequenced material came from PBMCs or T cells enriched from blood (not recorded which). This clonotype was obtained from a young woman with acute COVID-19. The CDR3 here reads CASSLSGASTGNTIYF. The DNA is TGTGCCAGCAGCTTATCCGGAGCCTCAACTGGAAACACCATATATTTT.